Below, 28 T cell receptor beta chains from the same sample are listed, as sequenced in a study of blood T cell repertoires in COVID-19 (dated by TCRdb to about 2020). Libraries were made using the immunoSEQ multiplex PCR assay. Imported from immuneACCESS, the table was reduced by TCRdb to in-frame sequences with V and J called. These copies leave out some clones; in studies compared against another copy, an unresolved V gene accounts for under half, and the cause of the remainder is not known. This sample comprises around 60,000 clones, roughly 84% of them detected only once. Of the sample, around 16% falls within the top ten clones. Material for sequencing was peripheral blood. Receptors originate from a man aged 55-75 years with COVID-19, enrolled during active disease.

V gene TRBV5-4 combines with J gene TRBJ2-7; no clear D gene. Deletions cut 4 bases from V and 4 bases from J, with 9 bases between. Germline V gives CDR1 SGHNT, CDR2 YYREEE (reference sequence). This CDR3 spans 12 amino acids. CDR3 nucleotides: TGTGCCAGCAGCACCAGTGCTTACGAGCAGTACTTC. Translating it yields CASSTSAYEQYF.

The CDR3 loop reads CASSPSSGLNEQFF. The CDR3 region has the DNA TGTGCCAGCTCACCGAGTTCGGGTTTAAATGAGCAGTTCTTC. The V gene is TRBV18, the J gene TRBJ2-1, with D unclear. The V end was cut by 3 bases, the J end by 7 bases, with 13 bases between. Germline V CDR1 and CDR2: KGHSH, LQKENI. The CDR3 sequence is 14 residues long.

The chain employs TRBV28 and TRBJ1-2; 7 bases agree with TRBD1. Germline V gene sequence: CDR1 MDHEN, CDR2 SYDVKM. With 3 bases clipped from V and 1 base from J, the junction kept 14 bases outside the gene matches. This CDR3 contains 18 residues. The CDR3 sequence is CASSFLQGTSFINYGYTF. The CDR3, as DNA: TGTGCCAGCAGTTTCCTACAGGGGACCTCCTTTATTAACTATGGCTACACCTTC.

The rearrangement joins TRBV5-1 to TRBJ1-1; 7 nucleotides agree with TRBD1. The CDR3 extends over 14 amino acids. Looked up from germline, CDR1 is SGHRS and CDR2 is YFSETQ. The V gene end was trimmed by 7 bases and the J gene end by 1 base; junction bases not matched to a gene: 7. The DNA of the CDR3 is TGCGCCAGCGGTTGGGGGACAGCGAACACTGAAGCTTTCTTT. Its translation is CASGWGTANTEAFF.

This clone has only a few counts. The rearrangement joins TRBV5-1 to TRBJ2-2; D is possibly TRBD1 (5 bases). Trimming shortened V by 4 bases and J by 0 bases, and 13 bases separated the two germline ends. The CDR3 has 16 residues. The germline CDR1 and CDR2 sequences are SGHRS and YFSETQ. The CDR3 is CASSKGWGTNTGELFF. In nucleotides, the CDR3 is TGCGCCAGCAGCAAGGGATGGGGCACGAACACCGGGGAGCTGTTTTTT.

The chain joins TRBV5-6 to TRBJ1-3, with TRBD1 as a possible D gene (6 bases). CDR3 length: 16 amino acids. Germline CDR1 and CDR2: SGHDT and YYEEEE. Trimming cost V 0 bases and J 3 bases, with 13 bases left between them. Written as DNA, the CDR3 is TGTGCCAGCAGCTTGGCAGGGGTTTACTTTGGAAACACCATATATTTT. This translates into CASSLAGVYFGNTIYF. Using reference TRBV5-6 and TRBJ1-3 for the parts outside the CDR3, the full variable domain is DAGVTQSPTHLIKTRGQQVTLRCSPKSGHDTVSWYQQALGQGPQFIFQYYEEEERQRGNFPDRFSGHQFPNYSSELNVNALLLGDSALYLCASSLAGVYFGNTIYFGEGSWLTVV.

This rearrangement joins TRBV28 to TRBJ1-1; weak D call: TRBD1 (6 bases). Germline V CDR1 and CDR2: MDHEN, SYDVKM. V shed 2 bases and J shed 2 bases, with 9 bases lying between them. The CDR3 covers 14 residues. The CDR3 DNA sequence: TGTGCCAGCAGTTTAGGGGGCACTAACACTGAAGCTTTCTTT. It codes for CASSLGGTNTEAFF.

The chain recombines TRBV30 with TRBJ1-6; D is unclear. Germline CDR1 and CDR2: GTSNPN and SVGIG (reference sequence). V gave up 0 bases and J gave up 6 bases, with 15 bases separating them. The CDR3 is 16 amino acids. DNA for the CDR3: TGTGCCTGGAGTGTACTCAGCCGGCAGGTTAATTCACCCCTCCACTTT. Translation: CAWSVLSRQVNSPLHF.

This clone appeared a few times. The gene calls are TRBV5-1 and TRBJ2-7; 11 bases agree with TRBD2. There are 16 residues in the CDR3. The germline V gene encodes CDR1 SGHRS and CDR2 YFSETQ. Trimming at V came to 0 bases and at J to 2 bases, leaving 4 bases not matched to a gene. CDR3 sequence reads: CASSLDGLAGPYEQYF. CDR3 DNA: TGCGCCAGCAGCTTGGACGGACTAGCGGGCCCCTACGAGCAGTACTTC.

The rearrangement joins TRBV24-1 to TRBJ2-1; TRBD2 matches at 7 bases. In germline, CDR1 is KGHDR, CDR2 SFDVKD. The CDR3 runs 18 residues. Trimming cost V 0 bases and J 5 bases; bases outside gene matches: 12. The CDR3, as DNA: TGTGCCACCAGTGATTTGGGTGGGGCTAGCGGAAGACACAATGAGCAGTTCTTC. It yields the protein CATSDLGGASGRHNEQFF.

The J gene is TRBJ2-5, the V gene TRBV13, with D tentatively TRBD2 (6 bases). The germline V gene has CDR1 PRHDT and CDR2 FYEKMQ (reference sequence). The CDR3 totals 14 residues. Trimming took off 8 bases at V and 1 base at J, with 14 bases between the two ends. This chain's CDR3 is CASGARDSQETQYF. CDR3 sequence (DNA): TGTGCCAGCGGAGCCCGGGACTCCCAAGAGACCCAGTACTTC.

The V gene is TRBV7-3, the J gene TRBJ2-3; perhaps TRBD1 as D (6 bases). This CDR3 region has 20 residues. From germline, CDR1 is SGHTA and CDR2 FQGTGA. Trimming removed 1 base from V and 0 bases from J, with 23 bases in between. This CDR3 is CASSLRGPSAHTTSTDTQYF. As DNA, the CDR3 is TGTGCCAGCAGCTTAAGGGGGCCTTCAGCCCACACGACTAGCACAGATACGCAGTATTTT.

The chain joins TRBV6-5 to TRBJ1-3; 8 nucleotides match TRBD1. The V segment lost 4 bases and the J segment 9 bases; nucleotides outside the gene matches: 8. This CDR3 has 14 amino acids. The germline CDR1 and CDR2 sequences are MNHEY and SVGAGI. Here the CDR3 DNA reads TGTGCCAGCAGTTCCGGACAGGGCAGAGTCACCATATATTTT. Encoded protein: CASSSGQGRVTIYF.

In its sample, this clone was seen a few times. The chain combines TRBV19 with TRBJ2-5; 12 nucleotides agree with TRBD2. The ends lost 10 bases at V and 5 bases at J; junction bases unmatched: 5. This CDR3 spans 13 amino acids. Per the germline V gene, CDR1 is LNHDA and CDR2 is SQIVND (reference sequence). Here the CDR3 DNA reads TGTGCCACTAGCGGGAGGGCCTCCGAGACCCAGTACTTC. Its protein product is CATSGRASETQYF.

The chain employs TRBV5-1 and TRBJ2-7; D unclear. CDR3 length: 13 amino acids. Germline CDR1 SGHRS, CDR2 YFSETQ. Trimming removed 0 bases at V and 2 bases at J, with 6 bases between. CDR3 amino acids: CASSLDQTYEQYF. The DNA for the CDR3 is TGCGCCAGCAGCTTGGATCAGACCTACGAGCAGTACTTC.

This clone was found a few times. J is TRBJ1-4 and V is TRBV5-1; D is undetermined. The V gene's germline CDR1 is SGHRS and CDR2 YFSETQ. V lost 0 bases and J lost 4, with 4 bases in between. The CDR3 is made up of 13 amino acids. This chain's CDR3 is CASSLGSNEKLFF. CDR3 DNA: TGCGCCAGCAGCTTGGGTAGTAATGAAAAACTGTTTTTT. Complete variable domain (other parts from reference TRBV5-1 and TRBJ1-4): KAGVTQTPRYLIKTRGQQVTLSCSPISGHRSVSWYQQTPGQGLQFLFEYFSETQRNKGNFPGRFSGRQFSNSRSEMNVSTLELGDSALYLCASSLGSNEKLFFGSGTQLSVL.

In its sample, this clone was seen a few times. The chain carries TRBV18 and TRBJ1-1, with no clear D. V was pared by 2 bases and J by 8 bases, with 9 bases between. The CDR3 is 12 residues long. The germline gives CDR1 KGHSH, CDR2 LQKENI. The CDR3 DNA reads as TGTGCCAGCTCACCAGGGTCGGGGGAAGCTTTCTTT. As protein: CASSPGSGEAFF.

J is TRBJ1-1 and V is TRBV7-9; no clear D gene. The ends were cut back, 2 bases at V and 9 bases at J, with 7 bases in the middle. CDR3 length equals 11 residues. Germline V gene sequence: CDR1 SEHNR, CDR2 FQNEAQ (reference sequence). The CDR3 reads CASSLTRQAFF. DNA of the CDR3: TGTGCCAGCAGCTTAACTCGTCAAGCTTTCTTT. Using reference TRBV7-9 and TRBJ1-1 for the parts outside the CDR3, the full variable domain is DTGVSQNPRHKITKRGQNVTFRCDPISEHNRLYWYRQTLGQGPEFLTYFQNEAQLEKSRLLSDRFSAERPKGSFSTLEIQRTEQGDSAMYLCASSLTRQAFFGQGTRLTVV.

The chain links TRBV19 to TRBJ2-1; 9 positions agree with TRBD2. The length of the CDR3 is 15 residues. V shed 5 bases and J 0 bases; nucleotides not matched to a gene: 2. Germline assignment: CDR1 LNHDA and CDR2 SQIVND (reference sequence). The CDR3 DNA reads as TGTGCCAGTAGTCAGACTAGCGGCTCCTACAATGAGCAGTTCTTC. It translates to CASSQTSGSYNEQFF.

The CDR3 loop reads CASVSRGYTEAFF. In DNA, the CDR3 is TGTGCCAGCGTTAGTCGGGGGTACACTGAAGCTTTCTTT. V gene TRBV5-6 combines with J gene TRBJ1-1, with TRBD1 as a possible D gene (5 bases). This CDR3 comprises 13 residues. The germline V gene has CDR1 SGHDT and CDR2 YYEEEE. V gave up 7 bases and J gave up 3 bases, with 13 bases separating them.

V gene TRBV5-1 combines with J gene TRBJ1-2, with D possibly TRBD1 on 6 matching bases. Germline CDR1 is SGHRS and CDR2 is YFSETQ. Trimming shortened V by 7 bases and J by 6 bases, and 16 bases separated the two germline ends. This CDR3 has 13 amino acids. CDR3 protein: CASRTGQGDGYTF. As DNA, the CDR3 is TGCGCCAGCCGTACAGGGCAGGGTGATGGCTACACCTTC.

The V gene is TRBV3-1 (or the pseudogene TRBV3-2), the J gene TRBJ1-1, with TRBD1 as a possible D gene (5 bases). The CDR3 sequence is 14 residues long. Germline assignment: CDR1 LGHDT and CDR2 YNNKEL (reference sequence). V lost 4 bases to trimming and J lost 4 bases, with 13 bases between them. As DNA, the CDR3 is TGTGCCAGCAGCCCGCAGGGTCGCGGCACTGAAGCTTTCTTT. Amino acid sequence: CASSPQGRGTEAFF.

The count of this clone is one. The chain employs TRBV16 and TRBJ1-5; the match to TRBD1 covers 8 bases. V was clipped by 3 bases and J by 5 bases; unmatched bases: 6. The germline V gene has CDR1 KGHSY and CDR2 FQNENV. The CDR3 totals 15 residues. CDR3 in DNA: TGTGCCAGCAGCCACCGGGACAGGTGGGATCAGCCCCAGCATTTT. This codes for CASSHRDRWDQPQHF.

V and J are TRBV19 and TRBJ1-4, with 7 bases fitting TRBD1. Germline V CDR1 and CDR2: LNHDA, SQIVND (reference sequence). This CDR3 has 18 residues. V dropped 3 bases and J dropped 0; count of bases not matched to a gene: 10. This chain's CDR3 is CASSMTGTSIATNEKLFF. CDR3 bases: TGTGCCAGTAGTATGACAGGGACAAGTATTGCAACTAATGAAAAACTGTTTTTT.

V and J are TRBV6-5 and TRBJ1-4, with D possibly matching TRBD1 (5 bases). CDR1 is MNHEY and CDR2 is SVGAGI in the germline V gene. With 0 bases removed from V and 10 bases from J, the gap between germline ends came to 15 bases. This CDR3 is built from 15 residues. The CDR3: CASSYSQGGGGKLFF. CDR3 DNA sequence: TGTGCCAGCAGTTACTCGCAGGGAGGAGGAGGAAAACTGTTTTTT.

The chain is built from TRBV5-4 and TRBJ2-1; TRBD2 might be the D (6 bases). There are 15 residues in the CDR3. Trimming took 4 bases from V and 4 from J, leaving 15 bases between them. Germline values: CDR1 SGHNT, CDR2 YYREEE (reference sequence). The CDR3 protein is CASSKRLDPYNEQFF. In nucleotides, the CDR3 is TGTGCCAGCAGCAAACGACTAGATCCTTACAATGAGCAGTTCTTC. Based on the CDR3 plus reference TRBV5-4 and TRBJ2-1, the full variable domain is ETGVTQSPTHLIKTRGQQVTLRCSSQSGHNTVSWYQQALGQGPQFIFQYYREEENGRGNFPPRFSGLQFPNYSSELNVNALELDDSALYLCASSKRLDPYNEQFFGPGTRLTVL.

There are a few counts of this clone. The chain is built from TRBV7-9 and TRBJ1-1; D is unclear. V was shortened by 3 bases and J by 3 bases, with 8 bases between the two germline ends. Germline V gene sequence: CDR1 SEHNR, CDR2 FQNEAQ (reference sequence). This CDR3 comprises 13 residues. CDR3 protein: CASSLDGDTEAFF. CDR3 bases: TGTGCCAGCAGCTTGGATGGAGACACTGAAGCTTTCTTT. Supplemented by reference TRBV7-9 and TRBJ1-1, the full variable domain reads DTGVSQNPRHKITKRGQNVTFRCDPISEHNRLYWYRQTLGQGPEFLTYFQNEAQLEKSRLLSDRFSAERPKGSFSTLEIQRTEQGDSAMYLCASSLDGDTEAFFGQGTRLTVV.

This clone appeared a single time. The chain carries TRBV20-1 and TRBJ2-7, with TRBD2 as a possible D gene (5 bases). This CDR3 region has 11 residues. Trimming removed 3 bases from V and 3 bases from J, with 6 bases in between. In germline, CDR1 is DFQATT, CDR2 SNEGSKA (reference sequence). CDR3 DNA: TGCAGTGCTAGGAGGGACTACGAGCAGTACTTC. Translating it yields CSARRDYEQYF.